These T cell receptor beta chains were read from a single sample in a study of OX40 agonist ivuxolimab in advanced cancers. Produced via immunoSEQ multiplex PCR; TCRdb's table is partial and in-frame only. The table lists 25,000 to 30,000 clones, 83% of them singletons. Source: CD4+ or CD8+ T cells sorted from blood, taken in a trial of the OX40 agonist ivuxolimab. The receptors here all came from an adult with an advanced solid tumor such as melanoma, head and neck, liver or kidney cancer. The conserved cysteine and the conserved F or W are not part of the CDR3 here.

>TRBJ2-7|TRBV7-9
ASSARQGSLEQY
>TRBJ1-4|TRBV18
ASSPGTEDEKLF
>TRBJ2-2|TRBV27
ASSLWGFGELF
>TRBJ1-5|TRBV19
ASSLGNQPQH
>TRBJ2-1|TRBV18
ASSPRESSYNEQF
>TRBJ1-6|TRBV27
ASSFGLNSPLH
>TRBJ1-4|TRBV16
ASSQSTVPNEKLF
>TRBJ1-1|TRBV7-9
ASSPKTGMNTEAF
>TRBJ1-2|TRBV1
TSSQDCGQPGPNYGYT
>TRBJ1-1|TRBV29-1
SVVGRKAF